A selection of T cell receptor beta chains follows, all from one sample in a study of T cell responses to AZD1222 COVID-19 vaccine. Sequencing used immunoSEQ multiplex PCR; TCRdb keeps in-frame clones, though not all of them. The profile shows about 85,000 clones, roughly nine tenths of them singletons. The sequences come from peripheral blood, collected on day 0 of AZD1222 vaccination. Every receptor here comes from an adult in good health. CDR3s include the opening cysteine and the closing phenylalanine or tryptophan. Fields, in order: D gene, V gene, J gene, clone size, CDR3 protein, CDR3 DNA. D genes are given only for firm matches. A clone size is listed for some rows: how often the clone was seen (once, few, many), or a class if it is expanded.

d_call: -
v_call: TRBV28
j_call: TRBJ1-5
clone_size: -
cdr3_aa: CASSPPQAYQPQHF
cdr3_nt: TGTGCCAGCAGCCCTCCACAGGCATATCAGCCCCAGCATTTT

d_call: TRBD1
v_call: TRBV5-1
j_call: TRBJ2-4
clone_size: -
cdr3_aa: CASSFDRGAAKNIQYF
cdr3_nt: TGCGCCAGCAGCTTCGACAGGGGGGCGGCCAAAAACATTCAGTACTTC

d_call: TRBD1
v_call: TRBV7-9
j_call: TRBJ1-4
clone_size: -
cdr3_aa: CASSHTQGAGEKLFF
cdr3_nt: TGTGCCAGCAGCCACACACAGGGGGCAGGAGAAAAACTGTTTTTT

d_call: -
v_call: TRBV15
j_call: TRBJ2-2
clone_size: -
cdr3_aa: CATSRALAGVTGELFF
cdr3_nt: TGTGCCACCAGCAGAGCTCTGGCAGGGGTTACCGGGGAGCTGTTTTTT

d_call: -
v_call: TRBV7-9
j_call: TRBJ1-6
clone_size: -
cdr3_aa: CASSLVSSPLHF
cdr3_nt: TGTGCCAGCAGCCTAGTGAGCTCACCCCTCCACTTT

d_call: -
v_call: TRBV12-3/TRBV12-4
j_call: TRBJ1-2
clone_size: -
cdr3_aa: CASQGYPNYGYTF
cdr3_nt: TGTGCCAGCCAGGGTTACCCTAACTATGGCTACACCTTC

d_call: -
v_call: TRBV24-1
j_call: TRBJ1-2
clone_size: -
cdr3_aa: CATSDALDRTNYGYTF
cdr3_nt: TGTGCCACCAGTGATGCCTTGGACCGAACTAACTATGGCTACACCTTC

d_call: TRBD2
v_call: TRBV5-1
j_call: TRBJ2-7
clone_size: -
cdr3_aa: CASSVEGLPQGEQYF
cdr3_nt: TGCGCCAGCAGCGTTGAGGGACTACCGCAGGGAGAGCAGTACTTC

d_call: -
v_call: TRBV3-1/TRBV3-2
j_call: TRBJ1-1
clone_size: -
cdr3_aa: CASSQLRATEAFF
cdr3_nt: TGTGCCAGCAGCCAGCTGAGGGCTACTGAAGCTTTCTTT

d_call: -
v_call: TRBV6-5
j_call: TRBJ2-2
clone_size: -
cdr3_aa: CASSTVRGGGELFF
cdr3_nt: TGTGCCAGCAGTACAGTTAGAGGGGGCGGGGAGCTGTTTTTT

d_call: TRBD1
v_call: TRBV6-5
j_call: TRBJ1-2
clone_size: -
cdr3_aa: CASTLQSGGDYGYTF
cdr3_nt: TGTGCCAGCACCCTACAGTCAGGGGGCGACTATGGCTACACCTTC

d_call: -
v_call: TRBV5-6
j_call: TRBJ1-1
clone_size: -
cdr3_aa: CASSWGQNTEAFF
cdr3_nt: TGTGCCAGCAGCTGGGGACAGAACACTGAAGCTTTCTTT

d_call: TRBD2
v_call: TRBV3-1/TRBV3-2
j_call: TRBJ2-3
clone_size: -
cdr3_aa: CASSQGGLARDTQYF
cdr3_nt: TGTGCCAGCAGCCAAGGGGGACTAGCGAGAGATACGCAGTATTTT

d_call: -
v_call: TRBV28
j_call: TRBJ2-2
clone_size: -
cdr3_aa: CASSFLGVPGELFF
cdr3_nt: TGTGCCAGCAGTTTCTTAGGGGTTCCCGGGGAGCTGTTTTTT

d_call: TRBD1
v_call: TRBV19
j_call: TRBJ2-2
clone_size: -
cdr3_aa: CASSRQGAPGELFF
cdr3_nt: TGTGCCAGTAGCCGACAGGGGGCCCCCGGGGAGCTGTTTTTT

d_call: -
v_call: TRBV11-2
j_call: TRBJ1-3
clone_size: -
cdr3_aa: CASSLDRAAGNTIYF
cdr3_nt: TGTGCCAGCAGCTTAGATCGGGCGGCTGGAAACACCATATATTTT

d_call: TRBD2
v_call: TRBV24-1
j_call: TRBJ2-5
clone_size: -
cdr3_aa: CATSDVSGSQYF
cdr3_nt: TGTGCCACCAGTGACGTAAGCGGGAGTCAGTACTTC

d_call: TRBD1
v_call: TRBV9
j_call: TRBJ1-2
clone_size: -
cdr3_aa: CASSVGGTGFGYTF
cdr3_nt: TGTGCCAGCAGCGTAGGGGGGACAGGGTTTGGCTACACCTTC

d_call: -
v_call: TRBV6-5
j_call: TRBJ2-5
clone_size: -
cdr3_aa: CASSYARGGRETQYF
cdr3_nt: TGTGCCAGCAGTTACGCCAGAGGGGGGCGCGAGACCCAGTACTTC

d_call: -
v_call: TRBV18
j_call: TRBJ2-1
clone_size: -
cdr3_aa: CASSPGRQGGDKQFF
cdr3_nt: TGTGCCAGCTCACCAGGAAGACAGGGAGGTGACAAGCAGTTCTTC

d_call: -
v_call: TRBV5-1
j_call: TRBJ1-1
clone_size: once
cdr3_aa: CASSRTDMNTEAFF
cdr3_nt: TGCGCCAGCAGCCGGACAGACATGAACACTGAAGCTTTCTTT

d_call: -
v_call: TRBV27
j_call: TRBJ1-3
clone_size: once
cdr3_aa: CAASWDRWDTIYF
cdr3_nt: TGTGCCGCCTCCTGGGACCGTTGGGACACCATATATTTT

d_call: TRBD2
v_call: TRBV30
j_call: TRBJ2-7
clone_size: -
cdr3_aa: CAWSGLAYEQYF
cdr3_nt: TGTGCCTGGAGTGGACTAGCATACGAGCAGTACTTC

d_call: -
v_call: TRBV7-2
j_call: TRBJ2-1
clone_size: -
cdr3_aa: CASSYRDLSSYNEQFF
cdr3_nt: TGTGCCAGCAGCTATCGGGACTTGAGCTCCTACAATGAGCAGTTCTTC

d_call: -
v_call: TRBV5-8
j_call: TRBJ2-7
clone_size: -
cdr3_aa: CASSPPRTEILSYEQYF
cdr3_nt: TGTGCCAGCAGCCCCCCCCGGACAGAGATATTATCCTACGAGCAGTACTTC